Listed here is a single T cell receptor beta chain. The data were obtained in a study of blood T cell repertoires in COVID-19. At the level of the study: The United States, Italy and Spain supplied acute and convalescent COVID-19 samples. The analysed material was cDNA or gDNA that came from T cells, B-cell-depleted T cells, or PBMCs.

Methods used by the authors: Reference gene primer amplification in the assay estimated nucleated cell counts. Here immunoSEQ multiplex PCR was the method, and the copy in TCRdb shows in-frame clones only, minus some. That table is the source of V, J and clone size, and D and trimming were worked out from the DNA. The top ten clones hold around a fifth of a sample with around 57,000 clones, roughly nine tenths of them seen once. Enrolment of Seattle patients took place during active infection, and they were followed longitudinally. The length of the CDR3 is 15 residues. The V segment lost 4 bases and the J segment 7 bases; nucleotides outside the gene matches: 9. Germline V gives CDR1 SGHTA, CDR2 FQGNSA.

Sequencing used peripheral blood. This clonotype was sampled from a woman of 80 years or more with COVID-19, enrolled during active disease. This chain joins TRBV7-2 and TRBJ2-1; 8 bases are shared with TRBD1. The CDR3 sequence is CASSSDRVRGNEQFF. Here the CDR3 DNA reads TGTGCCAGCAGCTCGGACAGGGTCCGTGGGAATGAGCAGTTCTTC.